This TCR beta chain came from a study of blood T cells in healthy people across ages. Study-wide results and limits: Naive CD4+ cell counts and diversity both ran higher in long-lived than in aged donors.

The germline V gene has CDR1 DFQATT and CDR2 SNEGSKA (reference sequence). The CDR3 spans 15 residues. A word on this clonotype: Its specificity is not known. At one end the junction does not follow the germline gene, possibly because of a read error.

Those donating, healthy Caucasian individuals from Russia, were aged about 6 to 100. Primed by a sample-barcoded 5' primer and a J-beta primer mix, a second PCR proceeded for about 6 to 12 cycles. The template-switch adaptor was a 5' adaptor with 12 random nucleotides. It tagged each cDNA molecule. MiXCR was run by TCRdb on the 5' RACE reads, yielding one entry per CDR3 protein. The data hold under 2 million distinct CDR3 sequences, with about 35% observed a single time. V gene TRBV20-1 combines with J gene TRBJ2-5; 7 nucleotides match TRBD2. The sample comprised blood. This sequence was found in a young woman in good health. Written as DNA, the CDR3 is TGCAGTGCTAGTTGGGGGGACTACTTTCAAGAGGCCCAGTACTTC. It codes for CSASWGDYFQEAQYF.